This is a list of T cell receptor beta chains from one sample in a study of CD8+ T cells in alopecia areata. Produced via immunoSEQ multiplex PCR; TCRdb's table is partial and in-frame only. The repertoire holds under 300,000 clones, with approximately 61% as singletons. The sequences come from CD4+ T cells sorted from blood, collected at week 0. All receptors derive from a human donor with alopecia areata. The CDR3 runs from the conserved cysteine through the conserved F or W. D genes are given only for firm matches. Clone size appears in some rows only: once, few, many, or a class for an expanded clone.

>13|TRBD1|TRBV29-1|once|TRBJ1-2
CSVDDQGAGGYTF
TGCAGCGTTGATGACCAGGGGGCGGGCGGCTACACCTTC
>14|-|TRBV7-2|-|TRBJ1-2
CASSLAWQGHGYTF
TGTGCCAGCAGCTTAGCTTGGCAGGGTCATGGCTACACCTTC
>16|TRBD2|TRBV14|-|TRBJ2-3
CASSQPGLAGLDTQYF
TGTGCCAGCAGCCAACCTGGACTAGCGGGTCTAGATACGCAGTATTTT
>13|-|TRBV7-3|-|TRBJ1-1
CASSPEGGGEAFF
TGTGCCAGCAGCCCCGAGGGCGGGGGGGAAGCTTTCTTT
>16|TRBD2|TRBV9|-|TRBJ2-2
CASSSIAGGLTGELFF
TGTGCCAGCAGCTCCATAGCGGGGGGTTTGACCGGGGAGCTGTTTTTT
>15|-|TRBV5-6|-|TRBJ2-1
CASSFRAVSYNEQFF
TGTGCCAGCAGCTTTAGGGCGGTATCCTACAATGAGCAGTTCTTC
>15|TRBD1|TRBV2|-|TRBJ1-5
CASSGGTGGNQPQHF
TGTGCCAGCAGCGGGGGGACAGGGGGCAATCAGCCCCAGCATTTT
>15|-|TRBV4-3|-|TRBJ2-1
CASSPTGRAMDEQFF
TGCGCCAGCAGCCCCACGGGACGGGCTATGGATGAGCAGTTCTTC
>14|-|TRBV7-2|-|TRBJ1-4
CASSLINEDAKLFF
TGTGCCAGCAGCTTAATTAACGAGGACGCAAAACTGTTTTTT
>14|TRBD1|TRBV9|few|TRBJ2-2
CASSVTGAAGELFF
TGTGCCAGCAGCGTCACAGGGGCGGCCGGGGAGCTGTTTTTT
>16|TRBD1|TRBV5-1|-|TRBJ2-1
CASISRTGQGDNEQFF
TGCGCCAGCATATCCAGGACGGGACAGGGCGACAATGAGCAGTTCTTC
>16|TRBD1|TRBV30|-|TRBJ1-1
CAWREGGTGSGTEAFF
TGTGCCTGGAGAGAGGGGGGGACAGGGTCCGGTACTGAAGCTTTCTTT
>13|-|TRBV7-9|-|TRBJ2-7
CASISTGSGEQYF
TGTGCCAGCATTTCGACGGGCAGTGGCGAGCAGTACTTC
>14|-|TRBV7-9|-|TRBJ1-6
CASSVGLLGSPLHF
TGTGCCAGCAGCGTAGGACTGTTGGGGTCACCCCTCCACTTT
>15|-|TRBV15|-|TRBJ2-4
CATSRDQGSKNIQYF
TGTGCCACCAGCAGGGACCAGGGATCCAAAAACATTCAGTACTTC
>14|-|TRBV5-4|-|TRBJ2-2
CASSLDSSSGELFF
TGTGCCAGCAGCTTGGATAGTTCATCCGGGGAGCTGTTTTTT
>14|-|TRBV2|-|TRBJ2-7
CASSEARQFYEQYF
TGTGCCAGCAGTGAAGCTCGCCAGTTCTACGAGCAGTACTTC
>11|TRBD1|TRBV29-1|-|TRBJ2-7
CSGGQGWEQYF
TGCAGCGGGGGACAGGGATGGGAGCAGTACTTC
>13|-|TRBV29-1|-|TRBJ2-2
CSVKTARTGELFF
TGCAGCGTCAAGACAGCGCGCACCGGGGAGCTGTTTTTT
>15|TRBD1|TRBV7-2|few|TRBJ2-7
CASSTDRGPSYEQYF
TGTGCCAGCAGCACCGACAGGGGGCCGTCCTACGAGCAGTACTTC
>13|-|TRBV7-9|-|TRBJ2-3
CASSMWEADTQYF
TGTGCCAGCAGCATGTGGGAGGCAGATACGCAGTATTTT
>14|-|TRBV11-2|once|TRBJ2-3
CASSLVGSTDTQYF
TGTGCCAGCAGCTTAGTTGGGAGCACAGATACGCAGTATTTT
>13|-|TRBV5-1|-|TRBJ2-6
CASSLPGANVLTF
TGCGCCAGCAGCTTGCCTGGGGCCAACGTCCTGACTTTC
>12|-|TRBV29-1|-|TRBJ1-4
CSVTWTAEKLFF
TGCAGCGTTACCTGGACAGCAGAAAAACTGTTTTTT
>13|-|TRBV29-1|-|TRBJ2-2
CSVRQGGTGELFF
TGCAGCGTTAGGCAGGGAGGCACCGGGGAGCTGTTTTTT
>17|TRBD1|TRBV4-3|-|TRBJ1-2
CASSQDRARGPAYGYTF
TGCGCCAGCAGCCAAGATCGGGCCAGGGGGCCCGCCTATGGCTACACCTTC
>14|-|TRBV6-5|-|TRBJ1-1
CASSFQGPGTEAFF
TGTGCCAGCAGTTTCCAGGGGCCCGGGACTGAAGCTTTCTTT
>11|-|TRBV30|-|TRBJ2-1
CAWLQVNEQFF
TGTGCCTGGTTACAGGTCAATGAGCAGTTCTTC
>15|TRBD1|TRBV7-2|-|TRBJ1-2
CASSTGQASNYGYTF
TGTGCCAGCAGCACCGGACAGGCTTCTAACTATGGCTACACCTTC
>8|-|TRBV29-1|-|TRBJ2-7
CSAEGGYF
TGCAGCGCCGAAGGGGGGTACTTC
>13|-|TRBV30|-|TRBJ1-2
CAWTRRGYRGYTF
TGTGCCTGGACCAGAAGAGGTTACCGTGGCTACACCTTC
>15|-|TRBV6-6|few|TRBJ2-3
CASSLPAGRTDTQYF
TGTGCCAGCAGTCTCCCGGCGGGGCGCACAGATACGCAGTATTTT
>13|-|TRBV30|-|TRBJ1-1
CAWSLRMNTEAFF
TGTGCCTGGAGCTTACGAATGAACACTGAAGCTTTCTTT
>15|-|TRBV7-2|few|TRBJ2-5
CASSLEGARKETQYF
TGTGCCAGCAGCTTAGAGGGTGCGCGAAAAGAGACCCAGTACTTC
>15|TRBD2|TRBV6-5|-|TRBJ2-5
CASSSLTSGEETQYF
TGTGCCAGCAGTTCTCTGACTAGCGGGGAAGAGACCCAGTACTTC
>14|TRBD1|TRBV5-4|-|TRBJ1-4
CASSGQEMREKLFF
TGTGCCAGCAGCGGACAGGAGATGCGCGAAAAACTGTTTTTT
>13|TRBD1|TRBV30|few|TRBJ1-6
CAWRTGGDSPLHF
TGTGCCTGGAGGACAGGGGGAGATTCACCCCTCCACTTT
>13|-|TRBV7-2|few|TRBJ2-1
CASSFVSYNEQFF
TGTGCCAGCAGCTTCGTTTCCTACAATGAGCAGTTCTTC
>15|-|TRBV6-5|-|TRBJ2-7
CASSYSGGREHEQYF
TGTGCCAGCAGTTACTCGGGGGGGCGCGAACACGAGCAGTACTTC
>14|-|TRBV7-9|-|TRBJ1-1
CASSLEGGGTLAFF
TGTGCCAGCAGCTTAGAAGGAGGTGGAACATTGGCTTTCTTT
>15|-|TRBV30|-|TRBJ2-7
CAWSVQVGGNYEQYF
TGTGCCTGGAGTGTACAGGTCGGAGGGAACTACGAGCAGTACTTC
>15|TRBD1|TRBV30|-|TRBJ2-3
CAWSAGQVPLDTQYF
TGTGCCTGGAGCGCAGGACAGGTCCCCCTGGATACGCAGTATTTT
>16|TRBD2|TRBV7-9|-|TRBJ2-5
CASSLGVAGGQETQYF
TGTGCCAGCAGCTTAGGAGTAGCGGGGGGTCAAGAGACCCAGTACTTC
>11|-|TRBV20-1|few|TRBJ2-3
CSAEATDTQYF
TGCAGTGCCGAGGCCACAGATACGCAGTATTTT
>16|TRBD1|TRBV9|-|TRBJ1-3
CASSVGTGLTGNTIYF
TGTGCCAGCAGCGTGGGGACAGGGCTAACTGGAAACACCATATATTTT
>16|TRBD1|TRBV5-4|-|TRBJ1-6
CASSVGTVGNNSPLHF
TGTGCCAGCAGCGTAGGGACAGTAGGGAATAATTCACCCCTCCACTTT
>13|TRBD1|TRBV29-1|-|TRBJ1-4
CSADRDRGGKLFF
TGCAGCGCCGACCGGGACAGGGGCGGAAAACTGTTTTTT
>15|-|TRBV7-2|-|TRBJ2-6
CASSLTPQGANVLTF
TGTGCCAGCAGCTTAACTCCACAAGGGGCCAACGTCCTGACTTTC
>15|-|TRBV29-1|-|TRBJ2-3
CSVATGIGRTDTQYF
TGCAGCGTTGCCACCGGAATTGGGCGAACAGATACGCAGTATTTT
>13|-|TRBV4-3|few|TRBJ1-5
CASSQDLGQPQHF
TGCGCCAGCAGCCAAGATCTAGGGCAGCCCCAGCATTTT
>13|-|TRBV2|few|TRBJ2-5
CASSLEGRETQYF
TGTGCCAGCAGTCTAGAGGGGCGGGAGACCCAGTACTTC
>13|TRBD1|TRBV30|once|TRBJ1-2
CAWNTGGPSGYTF
TGTGCCTGGAATACAGGGGGTCCCTCCGGCTACACCTTC
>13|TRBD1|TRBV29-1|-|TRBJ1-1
CSVAPDRVTEAFF
TGCAGCGTTGCACCGGACAGGGTCACTGAAGCTTTCTTT